This TCR beta chain was obtained from a study of neurological immune-mediated disorders (dated by TCRdb to the late 2010s). Background on the whole study: Peripheral blood TCR-beta repertoires from patients with HTLV-I-associated myelopathy (HAM/TSP), patients with multiple sclerosis, and healthy controls were compared in the study using UMI-based sequencing. The 100 to 110 TCR-beta libraries covered PBMC samples along with longitudinal samples, technical triplicates, and paired sorted CD4+ and CD8+ T-cell subsets. Of the 68 subjects in the cohort, some 14 were HAM/TSP patients, some 35 were multiple sclerosis patients, and some 20 were healthy controls. Overall study results and their limits: TCR clonal expansion was greatest in HAM/TSP patients and smallest in MS patients, who ranked below even healthy controls. Expanded clones from different subjects shared no identical CDR3 amino acid sequences, which suggests that TCR-beta repertoires were private in all groups.

Germline trimming: 7 bases from V, 2 bases from J; junction bases outside gene matches: 7. The CDR3, cysteine through phenylalanine, is 13 amino acids long. Only the CDR3 region is kept as DNA, spanning 39 bases read in frame from base 1. The CDR1 and CDR2 encoded by the germline V gene are SQVTM and ANQGSEA. This clonotype was recorded at least ten times. It lacks a known antigen. No base quality values were provided; no much bigger clone lies one nucleotide off. cDNA synthesis used template-switch 5'RACE with a primer carrying a 10-nucleotide random unique molecular identifier tagging each TCR transcript. Every sequencing run covered 15-18 subjects and yielded more than 180 million TCR-beta sequences. The RNeasy kit was used for extraction of total RNA. The KAPA Real-time Library Amplification kit was used to amplify TCR-beta VDJ regions with primers targeting the TCR constant region and the 5'RACE anchor. A first PCR added sample indexes and Illumina adaptors, and a second PCR then raised library yield. After Ampure bead purification, the roughly 650 bp TCR product was size-selected on a 2% E-gel SizeSelection system. Library quality was checked on a Bioanalyzer, concentration was measured with Qubit, and libraries were quantified with the Kapa Library Quantification kit before pooling. Paired-end 2 x 150 bp sequencing of the libraries was performed on an Illumina HiSeq 2500. To increase sequence diversity, about 25-31% phiX was spiked into each library pool. From the authors' description of their analysis: Quality-filtered reads were processed with the UMI-based MiGEC pipeline, which removed over 85% of raw TCR sequences during error correction. IMGT germline references were used for aligning VDJ genes, and each clonotype was defined as a unique CDR3 amino acid sequence together with its V-J genes. Clonal expansion, Shannon diversity, and CDR3 relatedness (CalcPairwiseDistances, ClusterSamples) were evaluated with VDJtools, and phylogenetic trees were built with CLCbio workbench. Expanded clones were defined as having at least 8 unique UMIs, based on coefficient-of-variation modelling across technical triplicates. The raw public data were reprocessed by TCRdb itself: fastp quality trimming at Q25, MiXCR clonotype calling, in-frame beta chains only. Each CDR3 protein gets just one entry, which takes the most common genes and DNA from the rows behind it. These V and J calls originate from TCRdb's pipeline instead of the authors' own analysis. In all, the sample holds 57,000 or so distinct CDR3 sequences, and 10% to 12% of those were seen once. Around 1.9% of the sample is taken by the ten largest.

Blood bank volunteers in Maryland, USA served as the healthy controls. Libraries from unsorted PBMCs were made from 2 million PBMCs kept in RNAlater at -80 degrees C until RNA extraction. Peripheral blood was subjected to Ficoll-Hypaque density gradient centrifugation to isolate PBMCs, which were then cryopreserved in liquid nitrogen. The sequenced sample consisted of PBMCs. The receptor comes from a man between 60 and 75 years old in good health. The sequence is built from TRBV29-1 and TRBJ2-5; 7 junctional bases match TRBD1. The nucleotide sequence is TGCAGCGCCATCAGGGGGATACAAGAGACCCAGTACTTC. This codes for CSAIRGIQETQYF.